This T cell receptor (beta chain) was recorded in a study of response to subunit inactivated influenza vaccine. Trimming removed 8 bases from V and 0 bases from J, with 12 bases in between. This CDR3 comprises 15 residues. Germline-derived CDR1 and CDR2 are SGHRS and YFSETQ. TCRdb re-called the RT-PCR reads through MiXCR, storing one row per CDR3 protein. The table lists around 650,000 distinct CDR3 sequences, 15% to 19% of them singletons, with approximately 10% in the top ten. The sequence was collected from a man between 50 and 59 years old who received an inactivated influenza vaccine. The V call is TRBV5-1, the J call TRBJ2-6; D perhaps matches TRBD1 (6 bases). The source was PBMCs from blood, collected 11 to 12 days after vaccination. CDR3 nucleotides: TGCGCCAGTATGACAGGCGACTCTGGGGCCAACGTCCTGACTTTC. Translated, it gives CASMTGDSGANVLTF. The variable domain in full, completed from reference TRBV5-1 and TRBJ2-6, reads KAGVTQTPRYLIKTRGQQVTLSCSPISGHRSVSWYQQTPGQGLQFLFEYFSETQRNKGNFPGRFSGRQFSNSRSEMNVSTLELGDSALYLCASMTGDSGANVLTFGAGSRLTVL.